One sample yielded the 5 T cell receptor beta chains listed below, sequenced in a study of CD8+ T cells in alopecia areata. Extracted from the samples, RNA was reverse transcribed into cDNA to serve as the sequencing template. Assay: immunoSEQ multiplex PCR; the TCRdb copy retains only in-frame clones and omits some. The table shows around 270,000 clones, with 55% to 70% occurring only once. Indicated treatment: oral pan-JAK inhibitor, 5-10 mg twice daily. Sequencing was performed on CD4+ T cells sorted from blood, taken at week 24, from a patient treated with tofacitinib. The receptors derive from a human donor with alopecia areata.

V and J are TRBV30 and TRBJ2-6; D not certain. Germline V gives CDR1 GTSNPN, CDR2 SVGIG (reference sequence). V lost 5 bases, J lost 0 bases, and 8 bases lay in between. The CDR3 runs 14 residues. As DNA, the CDR3 is TGTGCCTGGGACGTAAGCTCTGGGGCCAACGTCCTGACTTTC. Translated, it gives CAWDVSSGANVLTF.

In this sample, this clone turned up a few times. The chain has TRBV29-1 and TRBJ2-3; 7 nucleotides agree with TRBD2. CDR1 is SQVTM, CDR2 ANQGSEA, per germline. This CDR3 has 13 amino acids. Trimming took 4 bases from V and 2 from J; bases not matched to a gene: 3. The CDR3 reads CSVASGHTDTQYF. CDR3 DNA: TGCAGCGTTGCTAGCGGCCACACAGATACGCAGTATTTT.

This clone came up a few times. The V call is TRBV29-1, the J call TRBJ1-6; 9 bases line up with TRBD1. Germline V lookup: CDR1 SQVTM, CDR2 ANQGSEA. V shed 6 bases and J 8 bases; nucleotides not matched to a gene: 8. The CDR3 length is 14 residues. The CDR3 DNA reads as TGCAGCGTCTCTTTCCGGACAGGGGATTCACCCCTCCACTTT. Translation: CSVSFRTGDSPLHF.

This sequence joins TRBV4-2 and TRBJ2-7; D gene ambiguous. Germline CDR1 is LGHNA and CDR2 is YNFKEQ. V dropped 7 bases and J dropped 2 bases, with 12 bases sitting between them. CDR3 length: 13 residues. As DNA, the CDR3 is TGTGCCAGCACGAGCCAGAACCCCTACGAGCAGTACTTC. Amino acids: CASTSQNPYEQYF.

The chain joins TRBV6-5 to TRBJ2-7, with 7 bases that match TRBD1. The CDR3 sequence is 15 residues long. Per the germline V gene, CDR1 is MNHEY and CDR2 is SVGAGI. The trim removed 6 bases at V and 3 bases at J, leaving 11 bases unmatched. CDR3 DNA: TGTGCCAGCAGCCGCCCCGGGACAGAGTTCTACGAGCAGTACTTC. The encoded protein is CASSRPGTEFYEQYF.